Sequencing of this T cell receptor (beta chain) was carried out in a study of post-analysis software for immune sequencing data. After removal of 3 bases from V and 0 bases from J, the junction contained 11 bases not matched to a gene. Germline V gene sequence: CDR1 DFQATT, CDR2 SNEGSKA (reference sequence). The CDR3 covers 18 residues. Unique molecular identifiers tagged the TCR beta cDNA libraries. Researchers reported 520,000 or so cDNA molecules coming from roughly 0.93 to 9.6 million T cells. TCRdb re-called the PCR reads through MiXCR, storing one row per CDR3 protein. The sample has some 450,000 distinct CDR3 sequences; approximately 45% are singletons. Comment on this clonotype: Its target is not known.

Overall study findings and caveats: Higher frequency in patients than in controls was seen for about five TRBV segments, with TRBV5-6, TRBV5-1 and TRBV20-1 among them.

The sequence was obtained from a girl between 10 and 17 years old with multiple sclerosis. This chain connects TRBV20-1 to TRBJ2-3; 11 bases line up with TRBD2. Material: blood. CDR3 sequence reads: CSASSLPSGRLSTDTQYF. The CDR3 DNA is TGCAGTGCTAGTAGCCTTCCTAGCGGGAGGCTGAGCACAGATACGCAGTATTTT.